The 27 T cell receptor beta chains in this list originate from one sample, sequenced in a study of CD8 T cells in ankylosing spondylitis. TCRdb reprocessed the 5' RACE reads with MiXCR, giving one entry per CDR3 protein. The data hold 250,000 to 350,000 distinct CDR3 sequences, with approximately 8% observed a single time. Study results and caveats: A TCR beta motif of fewer than ten highly homologous variants appeared characteristic of ankylosing spondylitis blood.

For these TCRs, the target antigens are not known. Sequenced material: blood, either unsorted or a sorted T cell fraction (not recorded which). The origin of the receptors is a male donor with ankylosing spondylitis.

The gene calls are TRBV4-3 and TRBJ2-7; D gene unclear. Germline V gives CDR1 LGHNA, CDR2 YSLEER. This CDR3 has 15 residues. V was cut by 3 bases and J by 4 bases, with 16 bases left in between. CDR3 sequence reads: CASSHGKGPHYEQYF. DNA of the CDR3: TGCGCCAGCAGCCACGGAAAAGGGCCTCATTACGAGCAGTACTTC.

This clonotype turned up a few times. The chain is built from TRBV4-2 and TRBJ1-5; no firm D call. This CDR3 is 15 amino acids long. V lost 1 base and J lost 3, with 10 bases in between. The germline V gene encodes CDR1 LGHNA and CDR2 YNFKEQ. CDR3 sequence reads: CASSQVRADNQPQHF. CDR3 sequence (DNA): TGTGCCAGCAGCCAAGTACGGGCAGACAATCAGCCCCAGCATTTT.

CDR3 sequence: CASTVDRSNSPLHF. The CDR3 DNA is TGCGCCAGCACCGTGGACAGGTCGAATTCACCCCTCCACTTT. This chain uses TRBV5-1 with TRBJ1-6; the match to TRBD1 covers 7 bases. The V and J ends lost 6 bases and 7 bases, in that order; junction bases with no gene match: 7. Germline CDR1 and CDR2: SGHRS and YFSETQ. The CDR3 is 14 residues long.

This chain joins TRBV12-3 or TRBV12-4 and TRBJ2-3; 11 nucleotides line up with TRBD2. The CDR3 sequence is 16 residues long. V was pared by 5 bases and J by 1 base, with 5 bases of the junction left unmatched. The CDR3 reads CASSPLSGGGTDTQYF. CDR3 in DNA: TGTGCCAGCAGTCCTCTTAGCGGGGGGGGCACAGATACGCAGTATTTT.

The chain employs TRBV19 and TRBJ1-1; D gene uncertain. In germline, CDR1 is LNHDA, CDR2 SQIVND (reference sequence). This CDR3 has 11 residues. The germline V and J ends were trimmed by 10 bases and 1 base, with 7 bases remaining between them. The CDR3 nucleotides are TGTGCCATTCGGAGGAACACTGAAGCTTTCTTT. This encodes CAIRRNTEAFF.

The CDR3 nucleotides read TGTGCCAGCAGTGCGTCCAGCGGAGGCTACAATGAGCAGTTCTTC. Encoded protein: CASSASSGGYNEQFF. The V and J genes are TRBV6-1 and TRBJ2-1; D is possibly TRBD2 (5 bases). Per the germline V gene, CDR1 is MNHNS and CDR2 is SASEGT. The CDR3 extends over 15 amino acids. V was trimmed by 4 bases and J by 3 bases, leaving 13 bases between them.

The V and J genes are TRBV20-1 and TRBJ2-4, with TRBD2 matching 11 bases. V shed 6 bases and J 8 bases; nucleotides not matched to a gene: 9. The CDR3 has 14 amino acids. Germline assignment: CDR1 DFQATT and CDR2 SNEGSKA (reference sequence). The CDR3 DNA reads as TGCAGTGCGGTAACTAGCGGGAGTTTGGACATTCAGTACTTC. Translation: CSAVTSGSLDIQYF.

The chain uses TRBV28 and TRBJ2-3; no clear D gene. CDR1 MDHEN and CDR2 SYDVKM come from the germline V gene. The CDR3 extends over 16 amino acids. V lost 5 bases and J 0 bases, leaving 15 bases between the germline ends. In DNA, the CDR3 is TGTGCCAGCAGTCCATTAGGAAGCTCTAGCACAGATACGCAGTATTTT. Its translation: CASSPLGSSSTDTQYF.

This clonotype was detected only a few times. This chain joins TRBV20-1 and TRBJ1-5; perhaps TRBD1 as D (5 bases). CDR3 length: 13 residues. V lost 3 bases to trimming and J lost 10 bases, with 16 bases between them. Germline lookup yields CDR1 DFQATT and CDR2 SNEGSKA (reference sequence). CDR3 residues: CSASLDGWDPQHF. CDR3 sequence (DNA): TGCAGTGCTAGCCTAGACGGCTGGGACCCCCAGCATTTT.

This chain connects TRBV20-1 to TRBJ1-5; the match to TRBD1 covers 7 bases. The CDR3 runs to 14 residues. Germline-derived CDR1 and CDR2 are DFQATT and SNEGSKA (reference sequence). V shed 3 bases and J 4 bases; nucleotides not matched to a gene: 6. CDR3 DNA sequence: TGCAGTGCTAGGGACAGGATGGGAAATCAGCCCCAGCATTTT. Its translation is CSARDRMGNQPQHF.

The chain is built from TRBV7-8 and TRBJ1-5; 7 bases line up with TRBD1. The V and J ends lost 5 bases and 0 bases, in that order; junction bases with no gene match: 16. This CDR3 has 19 residues. Germline CDR1 reads SGHVS; CDR2 reads FQNEAQ. CDR3 nucleotide sequence: TGTGCCAGCAGCGAAACTTTCGGGACAGAAGTTTATAGCAATCAGCCCCAGCATTTT. It yields the protein CASSETFGTEVYSNQPQHF.

The chain recombines TRBV24-1 with TRBJ2-5; the match to TRBD2 covers 12 bases. After removal of 3 bases from V and 5 bases from J, the junction contained 3 bases not matched to a gene. Per the germline V gene, CDR1 is KGHDR and CDR2 is SFDVKD. The CDR3 loop spans 15 amino acids. The CDR3 sequence: CATSDPGTSGETQYF. The CDR3 DNA follows: TGTGCCACCAGTGATCCCGGGACTAGCGGGGAGACCCAGTACTTC.

This clonotype has a handful of counts. The V gene is TRBV7-2, the J gene TRBJ2-3, with a possible D match to TRBD2 (5 bases). Per the germline V gene, CDR1 is SGHTA and CDR2 is FQGNSA. The CDR3 is made up of 15 amino acids. The germline V and J ends were trimmed by 0 bases and 3 bases, with 10 bases remaining between them. The CDR3 sequence: CASSLAHRGTDTQYF. The CDR3 coding sequence is TGTGCCAGCAGCTTAGCTCACCGGGGAACAGATACGCAGTATTTT.

This clonotype was seen at least ten times. V is TRBV20-1 and J is TRBJ2-1; 10 bases map to TRBD2. V dropped 2 bases and J dropped 7; count of bases not matched to a gene: 8. The CDR3 spans 15 residues. Germline-derived CDR1 and CDR2 are DFQATT and SNEGSKA (reference sequence). The CDR3 DNA reads as TGCAGTGCTAGACTGAGCGGGAGGGCCCGGAATGAGCAGTTCTTC. Encoded protein: CSARLSGRARNEQFF.

This clonotype was found a few times. The chain combines TRBV3-1 with TRBJ1-1; D not certain. Looked up from germline, CDR1 is LGHDT and CDR2 is YNNKEL (reference sequence). CDR3 length: 17 amino acids. V was clipped by 4 bases and J by 4 bases, with 22 bases between them. In DNA, the CDR3 is TGTGCCAGCAGCCGAATATCGGGGAGCTTTAGATCCACTGAAGCTTTCTTT. This codes for CASSRISGSFRSTEAFF.

Ten or more counts support this clonotype. This rearrangement joins TRBV28 to TRBJ1-4; 7 positions agree with TRBD1. The CDR3 length is 14 residues. Germline values: CDR1 MDHEN, CDR2 SYDVKM. J lost 6 bases, V lost 5 bases, and 6 bases had no gene match. DNA for the CDR3: TGTGCCAGCAGTCGGCCAGGGGGAGATGAAAAACTGTTTTTT. Translated, it gives CASSRPGGDEKLFF.

This clonotype was counted at least ten times. The CDR3 reads CASSRGQGAHIQYF. The DNA for the CDR3 is TGCGCCAGCAGCCGGGGACAGGGGGCCCACATTCAGTACTTC. The chain has TRBV4-3 and TRBJ2-4, with 12 nucleotides matching TRBD1. The V and J ends lost 4 bases and 8 bases, in that order; junction bases with no gene match: 3. The CDR3 is made up of 14 amino acids. Germline V gene sequence: CDR1 LGHNA, CDR2 YSLEER.

Many counts were recorded for this clonotype. The chain is built from TRBV12-3 or TRBV12-4 and TRBJ2-2; D might be TRBD1 (6 bases). The CDR3 is made up of 13 amino acids. Trimming pared 5 bases from V and 7 bases from J, leaving 11 bases between. CDR3 in DNA: TGTGCCAGCAGTACCCAGGGGATCGGGGAGCTGTTTTTT. Translation gives CASSTQGIGELFF.

The chain joins TRBV14 to TRBJ2-1; the D call may be TRBD1 or TRBD2 (5 bases each). Germline assignment: CDR1 SGHDN and CDR2 FVKESK. Trimming removed 4 bases from V and 5 bases from J, with 18 bases in between. The CDR3 has 16 amino acids. The CDR3 protein is CASSPGPFTRDNEQFF. The DNA for the CDR3 is TGTGCCAGCAGCCCGGGACCATTCACAAGGGACAATGAGCAGTTCTTC.

This clonotype was counted a few times. The chain has TRBV21-1 and TRBJ2-1. TRBV21-1 is labeled a pseudogene. The CDR3 extends over 15 amino acids. CDR3 protein: CASSKATDSYNEQFF. CDR3 DNA sequence: TGTGCCAGCAGCAAAGCAACGGACTCCTACAATGAGCAGTTCTTC.

The gene calls are TRBV4-1 and TRBJ2-2; 13 bases agree with TRBD2. Trimming took 4 bases from V and 2 from J; bases not matched to a gene: 10. Looked up from germline, CDR1 is MGHRA and CDR2 is YSYEKL. CDR3 length: 19 amino acids. The CDR3 DNA is TGCGCCAGCAGCCTCAACCCTGGACTAGCGGGAGTTAACACCGGGGAGCTGTTTTTT. Amino acids: CASSLNPGLAGVNTGELFF.

The V and J genes are TRBV20-1 and TRBJ1-5; the D is unclear. Deletions cut 3 bases from V and 1 base from J, with 10 bases between. This CDR3 has 14 amino acids. The germline V gene encodes CDR1 DFQATT and CDR2 SNEGSKA (reference sequence). CDR3 protein: CSASRGRSNQPQHF. The CDR3 nucleotides read TGCAGTGCTAGCCGCGGACGGAGCAATCAGCCCCAGCATTTT.

This clonotype was counted a few times. The CDR3 DNA sequence: TGCGCCAGCAGCTTGGAGGTAGGGGGGCTCCAAGAGACCCAGTACTTC. Translated, it gives CASSLEVGGLQETQYF. V gene TRBV5-1 combines with J gene TRBJ2-5; either TRBD1 or TRBD2 may supply D (6 bases each). The CDR3 is 16 residues long. Trimming removed 0 bases from V and 1 base from J, with 13 bases in between. Germline V gene data show CDR1 as SGHRS and CDR2 as YFSETQ.

This clonotype was counted at least ten times. The rearrangement uses TRBV5-1 and TRBJ2-2, with 7 positions matching TRBD1. From germline, CDR1 is SGHRS and CDR2 YFSETQ. V dropped 4 bases and J dropped 1; count of bases not matched to a gene: 7. The CDR3 consists of 16 residues. The CDR3 DNA follows: TGCGCCAGCAGCCAAAGACAGGGCCTGAACACCGGGGAGCTGTTTTTT. Protein sequence: CASSQRQGLNTGELFF.

There are a few counts of this clonotype. This rearrangement joins TRBV7-2 to TRBJ2-5; D remains unclear. Germline loops: CDR1 SGHTA, CDR2 FQGNSA. This CDR3 comprises 14 residues. Trimming left V 1 base short and J 7 bases short, with 13 bases between. In DNA, the CDR3 is TGTGCCAGCAGCTTAGTTGCGGCCTTGGGGACCCAGTACTTC. It is translated as CASSLVAALGTQYF.

This clonotype was observed a handful of times. The chain links TRBV5-1 to TRBJ2-1; 10 nucleotides match TRBD1. Germline CDR1 SGHRS, CDR2 YFSETQ. The CDR3 is 16 amino acids. V gave up 0 bases and J gave up 10 bases; unmatched junction bases: 10. DNA for the CDR3: TGCGCCAGCAGCTTGGAGGGGACAGGGGCAGTAGGGGAGCAGTTCTTC. This codes for CASSLEGTGAVGEQFF.

This clonotype was found a few times. V and J are TRBV3-1 and TRBJ2-2; D not certain. In germline, CDR1 is LGHDT, CDR2 YNNKEL (reference sequence). CDR3 size: 13 residues. V lost 0 bases to trimming and J lost 6 bases, with 5 bases between them. CDR3 DNA sequence: TGTGCCAGCAGCCAAGATCATGCCGGGGAGCTGTTTTTT. It codes for CASSQDHAGELFF.